A selection of T cell receptor beta chains follows, all from one sample in a study of T cell responses to AZD1222 COVID-19 vaccine. Sequencing was performed with immunoSEQ multiplex PCR; in TCRdb, only in-frame clones are kept and a portion is missing. The table includes about 120,000 clones, about 87% detected once. The starting material was peripheral blood, obtained on day 0 of AZD1222 vaccination. The receptor source for this set is an adult in good health. Each CDR3 is given with its conserved first and last residue. The D gene is left open where the match is weak. Rows may omit the clone size; those that give it use once, few, many or a size class.

d_gene	abundance	j_gene	v_gene	CDR3nt	CDR3aa
.	.	TRBJ1-2	TRBV11-3	TGTGCCAGCAGCATCCAGGGTGGCTACACCTTC	CASSIQGGYTF
TRBD1	.	TRBJ2-5	TRBV5-1	TGCGCCAGCAGCTTGACAGGGGGGTCGGAAGAGACCCAGTACTTC	CASSLTGGSEETQYF
.	.	TRBJ2-7	TRBV5-4	TGTGCCAGCAGCTTGGGGAGGCTCCCCTACGAGCAGTACTTC	CASSLGRLPYEQYF
TRBD1	.	TRBJ1-4	TRBV5-6	TGTGCCAGCAGCTTGGCCTCAGGGGGGAATGAAAAACTGTTTTTT	CASSLASGGNEKLFF
.	.	TRBJ1-4	TRBV18	TGTGCCAGCTCATTCGGACGGCCAACTAATGAAAAACTGTTTTTT	CASSFGRPTNEKLFF
TRBD1	.	TRBJ1-1	TRBV30	TGTGCCACCAAGGGACAGTTGTACACTGAAGCTTTCTTT	CATKGQLYTEAFF
.	once	TRBJ1-1	TRBV10-3	TGTGCCATCAGTCCCGGACGGGACATGAACACTGAAGCTTTCTTT	CAISPGRDMNTEAFF
.	.	TRBJ1-1	TRBV28	TGTGCCAGCACCCTAGAGGGGGGAAACACTGAAGCTTTCTTT	CASTLEGGNTEAFF
.	.	TRBJ2-2	TRBV5-4	TGTGCCAGCAGTGACAGGGAGGGGACCGGGGAGCTGTTTTTT	CASSDREGTGELFF
.	.	TRBJ1-2	TRBV29-1	TGCAGCGTTGAAGAAGCTGACAGGTTCGGTGGTGGCTACACCTTC	CSVEEADRFGGGYTF
.	.	TRBJ2-1	TRBV5-1	TGCGCCAGCAGCCAGTCGGGTCGTCCTACCTCCTACAATGAGCAGTTCTTC	CASSQSGRPTSYNEQFF
.	.	TRBJ2-1	TRBV28	TGTGCCAGCAGTTCTAATAGGGGAGGTCTCAGGAATGAGCAGTTCTTC	CASSSNRGGLRNEQFF
.	.	TRBJ1-1	TRBV14	TGTGCCAGCAGCCAAGATGTGGAAAGGGGCACTGAAGCTTTCTTT	CASSQDVERGTEAFF
TRBD1	.	TRBJ1-1	TRBV6-5	TGTGCCAGCAGTTACCCAGGACAGGGTTACACTGAAGCTTTCTTT	CASSYPGQGYTEAFF
TRBD1	.	TRBJ1-2	TRBV19	TGTGCCAGTAGTGGGGGACAGGACTTTGTCTATGGCTACACCTTC	CASSGGQDFVYGYTF
.	.	TRBJ1-3	TRBV5-1	TGCGCCAGCAGCTCAGTCCCATTCGCCTCTGGAAACACCATATATTTT	CASSSVPFASGNTIYF
.	.	TRBJ1-1	TRBV15	TGTGCCACCAGCAGAGATTGGGGGGACTCAGCGGCTTTCTTT	CATSRDWGDSAAFF
.	.	TRBJ2-1	TRBV28	TGTGCCAGCAGTTCGCGGACCCATTACAATGAGCAGTTCTTC	CASSSRTHYNEQFF
.	.	TRBJ1-1	TRBV5-1	TGCGCCAGCAGCTTGGGGGTCAACGTCCGTAGCAACACTGAAGCTTTCTTT	CASSLGVNVRSNTEAFF
.	.	TRBJ1-1	TRBV5-1	TGCGCCAGCAGCTTGATGGGATCGGGAGGCACTGAAGCTTTCTTT	CASSLMGSGGTEAFF